The source of this T cell receptor beta chain is a study of T cells in Graves' hyperthyroidism and ophthalmopathy. Study-wide findings and caveats: Before onset, by a median of around 6.4 months, the model predicted ophthalmopathy. Using 13 V-J features, a model discriminated ophthalmopathy from stable hyperthyroidism.

A remark on this clonotype: Its target is unknown.

Individuals with ophthalmopathy presented a Clinical Activity Score of at least 3, a NOSPECS grade of at least 4 and a duration under 3 months. 9.5 to 10 ml fresh peripheral blood yielded the PBMCs. RNA transcripts provided the source from which TCR beta CDR3 regions were amplified. The HTBI primer set was used in a first-round RT-PCR of the TCR CDR3. Using its own MiXCR run on the multiplex PCR reads, TCRdb lists one record per CDR3 protein. The profile shows around 530,000 distinct CDR3 sequences, roughly 15% of them singletons. The CDR3 covers 14 residues. Germline loops: CDR1 MNHEY, CDR2 SMNVEV (reference sequence). The ends were cut back, 5 bases at V and 0 bases at J, with 9 bases in the middle.

The sequence came from a woman in her late teens or twenties with Graves' ophthalmopathy. The sequenced sample was blood. The chain joins TRBV27 to TRBJ2-3; D gene uncertain. The CDR3 nucleotides read TGTGCCAGCAGTATGGGCTCCAGCACAGATACGCAGTATTTT. Translated, it gives CASSMGSSTDTQYF.